This T cell receptor beta chain was documented in a study of cytomegalovirus exposure and HLA in healthy donors. CDR1 SNHLY and CDR2 FYNNEI come from the germline V gene. The length of the CDR3 is 19 residues. Unmatched junction bases numbered 16, after V lost 5 bases and J lost 0 bases. This clone was seen a handful of times. Its antigen remains unknown. The PCR ran on 60 Vbeta and 13 Jbeta primers. Only in-frame clones appear in the TCRdb table, and some are missing; sequencing was by immunoSEQ multiplex PCR. The profile shows about 120,000 clones, 77% of them singletons. Findings and caveats of the study: Per a prior analysis, the majority of TCR beta V segments were productive roughly 87% or roughly 30% of the time. Most TCR sequences showed up rarely, but some public TCRs showed up in many donors.

This sequence was found in a man aged 18 to 35 in good health and CMV-seropositive. The chain uses TRBV2 and TRBJ1-5; 7 nucleotides match TRBD1. The sample was PBMCs. This CDR3 is CASSYPDNKTGDSNQPQHF. CDR3 DNA: TGTGCCAGCAGTTACCCCGATAATAAAACAGGGGATAGCAATCAGCCCCAGCATTTT.